The clone carrying this TCR beta chain has only a few counts. Its target is unknown. The entry originates in a study of PD-1 blockade in classical Hodgkin lymphoma. Overall study results and limits: The authors excluded patients who started nivolumab under 1 year after ASCT.

Assay: immunoSEQ multiplex PCR; the TCRdb copy retains only in-frame clones and omits some. The table includes approximately 84,000 clones, 89% detected once. Every patient had relapsed following autologous stem cell transplantation, and cohorts differed in brentuximab vedotin exposure. Classifying best responses yielded complete response, partial response or progressive disease. The receptor was isolated from a human donor with classical Hodgkin lymphoma. The sequenced sample was peripheral blood mononuclear cells (PBMCs), obtained at baseline.

CDR3 protein: CASSVQGTKNTGELFF. CDR3 in DNA: TGTGCCAGCAGTGTGCAGGGGACCAAAAACACCGGGGAGCTGTTTTTT. The chain links TRBV2 to TRBJ2-2, with a weak D call TRBD1 (6 bases). CDR3 length equals 16 residues. Germline lookup yields CDR1 SNHLY and CDR2 FYNNEI. With 4 bases removed from V and 2 bases from J, the gap between germline ends came to 14 bases.